Listed below are T cell receptor beta chains from one sample, sequenced in a study of identical twins. TCRdb re-analysed the 5' RACE reads in MiXCR, keeping a single row per CDR3 protein. Of some 1,700,000 distinct CDR3 sequences listed, 25% to 35% were seen once; the top ten hold over 0.25%. The sequencing sample was made of cord blood. Receptor source: a newborn girl in good health. Each CDR3 is given with its conserved first and last residue. A D gene is named only where the DNA matches it firmly. Some rows mark clone size as missing; the rest say once, few, many or name a class of expanded clone.

J | D | V | size | CDR3 | DNA
TRBJ2-2 | TRBD1 | TRBV2 | . | CASRTGTGVTGELFF | TGTGCCAGCAGGACAGGGACAGGGGTTACCGGGGAGCTGTTTTTT
TRBJ1-2 | TRBD1 | TRBV11-2 | . | CASSLEGTGRAGYTF | TGTGCCAGCAGCTTAGAGGGGACAGGGAGGGCTGGCTACACCTTC
TRBJ2-6 | TRBD2 | TRBV20-1 | . | CSALTSGVSGANVLTF | TGCAGTGCATTGACTAGCGGGGTCTCTGGGGCCAACGTCCTGACTTTC
TRBJ1-3 | . | TRBV7-8 | few | CASSLVPATGSGNTIYF | TGTGCCAGCAGCTTAGTTCCCGCCACCGGCTCTGGAAACACCATATATTTT
TRBJ1-5 | TRBD1 | TRBV20-1 | few | CSARENRGRGGPQHF | TGCAGTGCTAGAGAGAACAGGGGGCGAGGGGGGCCCCAGCATTTT
TRBJ1-5 | . | TRBV6-1 | . | CASSELGVTSNQPQHF | TGTGCCAGCAGTGAACTAGGAGTTACCAGCAATCAGCCCCAGCATTTT
TRBJ2-7 | TRBD2 | TRBV5-6 | . | CASSFFYNREGHGEQYF | TGTGCCAGCAGCTTTTTTTATAATCGGGAGGGCCATGGCGAGCAGTACTTC
TRBJ2-1 | . | TRBV3-1 | few | CASSPQSYNEQFF | TGTGCCAGCAGCCCCCAATCCTACAATGAGCAGTTCTTC
TRBJ2-7 | . | TRBV3-1 | few | CASSQGASSYEQYF | TGTGCCAGCAGCCAAGGGGCCAGCTCCTACGAGCAGTACTTC
TRBJ1-4 | . | TRBV2 | . | CASSGTGEKLFF | TGTGCCAGCTCGGGGACCGGTGAAAAACTGTTTTTT
TRBJ2-7 | TRBD2 | TRBV12-3/TRBV12-4 | . | CASSLRGTSGNGDSYNEQYF | TGTGCCAGCAGTTTGAGAGGGACTAGCGGGAATGGGGACTCCTACAATGAGCAGTACTTC
TRBJ2-3 | . | TRBV5-1 | . | CASSSLSERRVTDTQYF | TGCGCCAGCAGCTCCCTCTCGGAGCGGAGAGTGACAGATACGCAGTATTTT
TRBJ2-4 | . | TRBV5-6 | . | CASSLVAKGIQYF | TGTGCCAGCAGCTTGGTGGCCAAAGGCATTCAGTACTTC
TRBJ1-5 | . | TRBV3-1 | few | CASSQEGLVDAQPQHF | TGTGCCAGCAGCCAAGAGGGCCTTGTGGATGCTCAGCCCCAGCATTTT
TRBJ2-7 | TRBD2 | TRBV2 | . | CASMSGGRIRNEQYF | TGTGCCAGCATGTCGGGAGGGAGGATTAGGAATGAGCAGTACTTC
TRBJ2-7 | . | TRBV5-1 | few | CASSLGGRAGSYEQYF | TGCGCCAGCAGCTTGGGCGGCCGGGCAGGGTCCTATGAGCAGTACTTC
TRBJ1-2 | . | TRBV6-2/TRBV6-3 | . | CACSYNGAYGYTF | TGTGCCTGCAGTTACAATGGGGCCTATGGCTACACCTTC
TRBJ2-5 | . | TRBV6-6 | few | CASRKPDTWYQETQYF | TGTGCCAGTAGAAAACCAGATACTTGGTACCAAGAGACCCAGTACTTC
TRBJ1-4 | TRBD1 | TRBV12-3/TRBV12-4 | . | CASSPPGGSDEKLFF | TGTGCCAGCAGTCCCCCAGGGGGCAGTGATGAAAAACTGTTTTTT
TRBJ2-6 | . | TRBV29-1 | few | CSVGTTPSSGANVLTF | TGCAGCGTTGGGACAACCCCGAGCTCTGGGGCCAACGTCCTGACTTTC
TRBJ2-3 | TRBD2 | TRBV7-2 | few | CASSERLARRNTQYF | TGTGCCAGCAGCGAAAGACTAGCTCGTCGTAATACGCAGTATTTT
TRBJ1-1 | . | TRBV4-1 | . | CASSPKMNTEAFF | TGCGCCAGCAGCCCCAAGATGAACACTGAAGCTTTCTTT
TRBJ2-3 | . | TRBV27 | . | CASSLAKGSVQNTQYF | TGTGCCAGCAGTTTGGCGAAAGGGTCGGTACAAAATACGCAGTATTTT
TRBJ1-5 | . | TRBV10-3 | many | CAISESDNQPQHF | TGTGCCATCAGTGAGTCGGACAATCAGCCCCAGCATTTT
TRBJ1-5 | . | TRBV6-1 | . | CASSERQQPQHF | TGTGCCAGCAGTGAACGGCAACAGCCCCAGCATTTT
TRBJ2-7 | . | TRBV10-3 | . | CAISSAGRGHQPYNEQYF | TGTGCCATCAGTTCGGCGGGAAGGGGCCACCAACCTTACAATGAGCAGTACTTC
TRBJ2-7 | TRBD1 | TRBV28 | . | CASAYRTGGPYYEQYF | TGTGCCAGCGCTTACCGGACAGGGGGTCCCTACTACGAGCAGTACTTC
TRBJ2-4 | TRBD2 | TRBV2 | . | CASGDYKNIQYF | TGTGCCAGCGGGGACTACAAAAACATTCAGTACTTC
TRBJ1-5 | . | TRBV20-1 | few | CSARLPRLGYQPQHF | TGCAGTGCTAGATTGCCCCGGTTAGGTTATCAGCCCCAGCATTTT
TRBJ2-2 | TRBD1 | TRBV6-5 | . | CASKRTGRTGELFF | TGTGCCAGCAAGAGGACAGGGCGGACCGGGGAGCTGTTTTTT
TRBJ2-3 | TRBD2 | TRBV20-1 | . | CSAPYTGGRVQITDTQYF | TGCAGTGCTCCATATACGGGGGGACGCGTCCAAATCACAGATACGCAGTATTTT
TRBJ1-5 | . | TRBV10-3 | few | CAISEGQSSNQPQHF | TGTGCCATCAGTGAGGGGCAGTCCAGCAATCAGCCCCAGCATTTT
TRBJ2-4 | . | TRBV11-2 | many | CATSPDSKNIQYF | TGTGCCACCTCCCCGGACAGCAAAAACATTCAGTACTTC
TRBJ2-1 | TRBD2 | TRBV4-1 | once | CASSQLPGLSTYNEQFF | TGCGCCAGCAGCCAGCTCCCGGGACTATCAACCTACAATGAGCAGTTCTTC
TRBJ1-1 | . | TRBV6-1 | . | CATPWGRGVTEAFF | TGTGCCACCCCCTGGGGCAGAGGGGTCACTGAAGCTTTCTTT
TRBJ2-1 | . | TRBV27 | . | CASSWGAHNEQFF | TGTGCCAGCAGTTGGGGGGCACACAATGAGCAGTTCTTC
TRBJ1-1 | . | TRBV6-5 | few | CASSYWTPHLNTEAFF | TGTGCCAGCAGTTACTGGACACCTCACCTGAACACTGAAGCTTTCTTT
TRBJ2-3 | . | TRBV12-3/TRBV12-4 | . | CASSLIPGTDTQYF | TGTGCCAGCAGTTTAATCCCGGGAACAGATACGCAGTATTTT
TRBJ1-1 | . | TRBV20-1 | few | CSGRGLLNTEAFF | TGCAGTGGAAGGGGCCTTCTCAACACTGAAGCTTTCTTT
TRBJ1-2 | . | TRBV29-1 | . | CSVETSGNSVTF | TGCAGCGTTGAAACCTCGGGCAATTCGGTCACCTTC
TRBJ2-2 | . | TRBV5-5 | . | CASSLLASVRELFF | TGTGCCAGCAGCTTGCTAGCGTCAGTCCGGGAGCTGTTTTTT
TRBJ2-5 | TRBD2 | TRBV20-1 | few | CSAIPTFLAGGGGETQYF | TGCAGTGCTATCCCGACATTTCTAGCGGGAGGTGGTGGAGAGACCCAGTACTTC
TRBJ2-7 | . | TRBV28 | few | CASSLLVEQYF | TGTGCCAGCAGTTTATTGGTCGAGCAGTACTTC
TRBJ1-5 | . | TRBV27 | . | CASSLSWTANQPQHF | TGTGCCAGCAGTTTATCCTGGACGGCGAATCAGCCCCAGCATTTT
TRBJ2-4 | TRBD2 | TRBV6-2/TRBV6-3 | . | CASSWPTSAKNIQYF | TGTGCCAGCAGTTGGCCGACTAGCGCCAAAAACATTCAGTACTTC
TRBJ2-3 | . | TRBV12-3/TRBV12-4 | . | CASTVGAGKSYTQYF | TGTGCCAGCACCGTGGGGGCAGGGAAGTCTTATACGCAGTATTTT
TRBJ2-7 | TRBD2 | TRBV12-3/TRBV12-4 | . | CASSLEGGSMVEQYF | TGTGCCAGCAGTTTAGAGGGCGGGAGTATGGTCGAGCAGTACTTC
TRBJ1-2 | . | TRBV28 | . | CASSIWGYYGYTF | TGTGCCAGCAGTATTTGGGGGTACTATGGCTACACCTTC
TRBJ2-1 | TRBD2 | TRBV7-2 | . | CASSFGGLAGVYNEQFF | TGTGCCAGCAGCTTTGGGGGTCTAGCGGGGGTGTACAATGAGCAGTTCTTC
TRBJ2-1 | TRBD1 | TRBV14 | . | CASERGPPYNEQFF | TGTGCCAGCGAAAGGGGGCCCCCTTACAATGAGCAGTTCTTC